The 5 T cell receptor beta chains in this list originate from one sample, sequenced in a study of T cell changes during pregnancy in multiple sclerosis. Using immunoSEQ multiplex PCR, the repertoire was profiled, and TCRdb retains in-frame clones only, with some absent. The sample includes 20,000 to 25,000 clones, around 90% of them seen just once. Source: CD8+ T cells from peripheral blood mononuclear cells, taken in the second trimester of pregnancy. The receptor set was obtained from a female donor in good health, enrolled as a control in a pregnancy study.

The CDR3 loop is CASSRIGSGRFHEQYF. CDR3 bases: TGTGCCAGTAGCCGAATAGGGAGCGGGAGATTCCACGAGCAGTACTTC. The chain uses TRBV19 and TRBJ2-7; TRBD2 aligns across 8 bases. CDR1 LNHDA and CDR2 SQIVND come from the germline V gene (reference sequence). This CDR3 contains 16 residues. J was trimmed by 5 bases and V by 6 bases; bases with no gene match: 15.

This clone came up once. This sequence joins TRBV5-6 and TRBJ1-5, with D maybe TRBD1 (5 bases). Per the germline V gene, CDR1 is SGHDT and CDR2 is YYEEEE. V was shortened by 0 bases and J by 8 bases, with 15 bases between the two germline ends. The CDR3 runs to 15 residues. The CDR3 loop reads CASSLAGGGGEPQHF. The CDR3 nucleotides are TGTGCCAGCAGCTTGGCTGGCGGGGGAGGGGAGCCCCAGCATTTT. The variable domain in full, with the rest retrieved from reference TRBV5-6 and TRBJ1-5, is DAGVTQSPTHLIKTRGQQVTLRCSPKSGHDTVSWYQQALGQGPQFIFQYYEEEERQRGNFPDRFSGHQFPNYSSELNVNALLLGDSALYLCASSLAGGGGEPQHFGDGTRLSIL.

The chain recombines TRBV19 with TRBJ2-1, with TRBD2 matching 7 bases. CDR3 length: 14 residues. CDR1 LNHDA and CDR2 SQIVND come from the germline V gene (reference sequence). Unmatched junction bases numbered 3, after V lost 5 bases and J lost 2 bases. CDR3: CASSGGEPYNEQFF. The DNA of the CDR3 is TGTGCCAGTAGTGGGGGGGAACCCTACAATGAGCAGTTCTTC.

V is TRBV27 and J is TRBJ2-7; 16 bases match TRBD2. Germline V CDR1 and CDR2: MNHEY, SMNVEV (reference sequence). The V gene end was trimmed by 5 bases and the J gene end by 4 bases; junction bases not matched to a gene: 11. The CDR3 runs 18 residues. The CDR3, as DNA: TGTGCCAGCAGTCATACCGGGACTAGCGGGAGGGCGCAATACGAGCAGTACTTC. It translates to CASSHTGTSGRAQYEQYF.

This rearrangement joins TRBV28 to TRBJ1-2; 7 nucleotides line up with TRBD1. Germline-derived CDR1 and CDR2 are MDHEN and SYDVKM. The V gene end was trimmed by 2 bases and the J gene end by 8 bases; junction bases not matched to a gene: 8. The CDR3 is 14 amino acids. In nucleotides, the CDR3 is TGTGCCAGCAGTTTACGTCAGACAGGGCACGGCTACACCTTC. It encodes CASSLRQTGHGYTF.